These T cell receptor beta chains were read from a single sample in a study of blood T cell repertoires in COVID-19. This table comes from immunoSEQ multiplex PCR, and its TCRdb copy is limited to in-frame clones, with some not included. This table holds some 460,000 clones, roughly nine tenths found once. The sequenced material came from PBMCs or T cells enriched from blood (not recorded which). The origin of the receptors is a woman under 30 who had recovered from COVID-19. CDR3s include the opening cysteine and the closing phenylalanine or tryptophan. Fields, in order: J gene, V gene, D gene, clone size, CDR3 protein, CDR3 DNA. D genes are given only for firm matches. Size is omitted from some rows. Given values are once, few, many or a class for expanded clones.

TRBJ1-5 TRBV6-4 TRBD1 NA CASGGSNQPQHF TGTGCGTCAGGGGGTAGCAATCAGCCCCAGCATTTT
TRBJ1-2 TRBV7-3 NA NA CASSPEGQGNGYTF TGTGCCAGCAGCCCAGAGGGGCAGGGGAACGGCTACACCTTC
TRBJ1-4 TRBV2 TRBD1 NA CASSPRQGAYEKLFF TGTGCCAGCAGCCCCAGACAGGGGGCTTATGAAAAACTGTTTTTT
TRBJ2-1 TRBV19 NA NA CASSLPGTNNEQFF TGTGCCAGTAGTCTTCCGGGAACGAACAATGAGCAGTTCTTC
TRBJ1-6 TRBV5-1 NA NA CASSLAGGDLAGGSPLHF TGCGCCAGCAGCTTGGCCGGAGGGGACCTCGCGGGTGGTTCACCCCTCCACTTT
TRBJ1-6 TRBV3-1/TRBV3-2 NA NA CASSPSNSPLHF TGTGCCAGCAGCCCATCTAATTCACCCCTCCACTTT
TRBJ1-1 TRBV3-1/TRBV3-2 NA once CASSQVGDTEAFF TGTGCCAGCAGCCAAGTAGGGGACACTGAAGCTTTCTTT
TRBJ2-2 TRBV19 TRBD2 NA CASNGLANTGELFF TGTGCCAGTAACGGACTAGCGAACACCGGGGAGCTGTTTTTT
TRBJ1-6 TRBV11-2 TRBD1 NA CASSSGTGGTYNSPLHF TGTGCCAGCAGCTCTGGGACAGGGGGGACCTATAATTCACCCCTCCACTTT
TRBJ1-1 TRBV12-3/TRBV12-4 TRBD1 NA CASSSGGNTEAFF TGTGCCAGCAGTTCAGGGGGGAACACTGAAGCTTTCTTT
TRBJ2-7 TRBV4-1 TRBD2 NA CASSRLREGSEQYF TGCGCCAGCAGCCGCCTAAGGGAGGGTAGCGAGCAGTACTTC
TRBJ1-6 TRBV6-2/TRBV6-3 NA NA CASSSSAGEGSPLHF TGTGCCAGCAGTTCGTCAGCGGGCGAAGGTTCACCCCTCCACTTT
TRBJ2-5 TRBV7-9 TRBD1 NA CASEGQRETQYF TGTGCCAGCGAGGGACAGAGGGAGACCCAGTACTTC
TRBJ2-5 TRBV5-1 NA NA CASSLGGTSSEETQYF TGCGCCAGCAGCTTAGGGGGCACTAGCAGCGAAGAGACCCAGTACTTC
TRBJ1-3 TRBV6-5 NA NA CASSPQQGGNTIYF TGTGCCAGCAGTCCCCAACAGGGCGGAAACACCATATATTTT
TRBJ1-2 TRBV7-8 TRBD1 NA CASTDRPQGIDYGYTF TGTGCCAGCACCGACAGGCCACAGGGGATAGACTATGGCTACACCTTC
TRBJ2-1 TRBV27 TRBD2 NA CASSLLAGAGPYNEQFF TGTGCCAGCAGTTTACTAGCGGGGGCCGGCCCCTACAATGAGCAGTTCTTC
TRBJ2-7 TRBV30 NA once CAWSSRRGGFYEQYF TGTGCCTGGAGTAGTCGCCGGGGAGGATTCTACGAGCAGTACTTC
TRBJ2-2 TRBV7-7 NA NA CASRPTRSTGELFF TGTGCCAGCAGACCGACTAGATCGACCGGGGAGCTGTTTTTT
TRBJ1-1 TRBV27 NA NA CASSRGPVWRNTEAFF TGTGCCAGCTCCAGGGGTCCCGTTTGGAGGAACACTGAAGCTTTCTTT
TRBJ2-7 TRBV24-1 TRBD1 NA CATSESGTGGAKQYF TGTGCCACCAGTGAATCCGGGACAGGGGGCGCAAAGCAGTACTTC
TRBJ2-1 TRBV19 NA NA CASSIGTVSEQFF TGTGCCAGTAGTATAGGGACAGTAAGTGAGCAGTTCTTC
TRBJ1-6 TRBV18 TRBD1 NA CASIGGQGGNSPLHF TGTGCCAGCATTGGGGGACAGGGAGGTAATTCACCCCTCCACTTT
TRBJ1-2 TRBV5-6 NA once CASSGGAGGMGGYTF TGTGCCAGCAGCGGCGGGGCCGGGGGAATGGGAGGCTACACCTTC
TRBJ2-5 TRBV29-1 TRBD1 NA CSVSGQGLETQYF TGCAGCGTCTCTGGACAGGGTTTGGAGACCCAGTACTTC
TRBJ1-2 TRBV6-5 NA NA CASRQRNYGYTF TGTGCCAGCAGGCAGCGTAACTATGGCTACACCTTC
TRBJ2-1 TRBV4-1 NA NA CASSLWRSSYNEQFF TGCGCCAGCAGCCTTTGGCGGTCCTCATACAATGAGCAGTTCTTC
TRBJ1-2 TRBV25-1 NA NA CASSEFEPNYGYTF TGTGCCAGCAGTGAATTTGAGCCCAACTATGGCTACACCTTC
TRBJ2-5 TRBV4-1 TRBD2 once CASSLGLAGAETQYF TGCGCCAGCAGCCTGGGACTAGCGGGGGCAGAGACCCAGTACTTC
TRBJ1-6 TRBV5-4 NA NA CASSLVGGSPLHF TGTGCCAGCAGCTTGGTCGGCGGTTCACCCCTCCACTTT
TRBJ1-5 TRBV12-5 NA NA CASGLVLGGAYHQPQHF TGTGCTAGTGGTTTGGTACTAGGGGGGGCGTATCACCAGCCCCAGCATTTT
TRBJ1-1 TRBV11-2 TRBD1 NA CASSDRGQLNTEAFF TGTGCCAGCAGCGACCGGGGACAGCTGAACACTGAAGCTTTCTTT
TRBJ2-2 TRBV13 TRBD2 NA CASSRLRGEVGELFF TGTGCCAGCAGCCGCCTCCGGGGGGAAGTCGGGGAGCTGTTTTTT
TRBJ1-4 TRBV18 NA NA CASSPGRTPTNEKLFF TGTGCCAGCTCACCGGGCAGGACTCCAACTAATGAAAAACTGTTTTTT
TRBJ2-2 TRBV6-2/TRBV6-3 TRBD2 NA CASSYPPGLAGAQNTGELFF TGTGCCAGCAGTTATCCACCTGGACTAGCGGGGGCCCAGAACACCGGGGAGCTGTTTTTT
TRBJ1-2 TRBV10-3 TRBD1 once CASTGVPYGYTF TGTGCCTCTACAGGGGTCCCCTATGGCTACACCTTC
TRBJ1-1 TRBV30 NA NA CAWSDGRANTEAFF TGTGCCTGGAGTGACGGCAGGGCGAACACTGAAGCTTTCTTT
TRBJ1-2 TRBV6-5 NA NA CASSYSMGRYGYTF TGTGCCAGCAGTTACTCGATGGGCAGATATGGCTACACCTTC
TRBJ1-2 TRBV11-2 NA once CASSNRVGCTF TGTGCCAGCAGCAACAGGGTCGGGTGTACCTTC
TRBJ2-3 TRBV3-1/TRBV3-2 TRBD2 NA CASSISGGGENTQYF TGTGCCAGCAGCATCAGCGGGGGGGGAGAAAATACGCAGTATTTT
TRBJ1-2 TRBV6-2/TRBV6-3 NA NA CASSPTVKYGYTF TGTGCCAGCAGTCCCACGGTGAAATATGGCTACACCTTC
TRBJ1-3 TRBV5-1 NA NA CASSLGLGSSGNTIYF TGCGCCAGCAGCCTAGGACTGGGGAGCTCTGGAAACACCATATATTTT